This T cell receptor (beta chain) appears in the sequencing data of a study of cytomegalovirus exposure and HLA in healthy donors. Study observations and caveats: Later on, analysis showed that most CMV-associated TCR beta chains appeared to be HLA-restricted. No immune exposure information besides CMV serostatus was available.

To note about this clone: As yet, its antigen is unknown.

Germline V lookup: CDR1 SGHAT, CDR2 FQNNGV. J gave up 3 bases and V 2 bases, and 6 bases lay outside the gene matches. The CDR3 is 16 residues long. Amplification used 60 Vbeta primers and 13 Jbeta primers. The method was immunoSEQ multiplex PCR; TCRdb's version includes in-frame clones alone and lacks a portion of them. The table records roughly 180,000 clones, 75% to 85% of them present only once. This chain links TRBV11-2 with TRBJ2-2; TRBD2 aligns across 7 bases. What was sequenced was PBMCs. This receptor was identified in a man under 40 in good health and CMV-seropositive. The CDR3 protein is CASSLLGGSDTGELFF. The DNA of the CDR3 is TGTGCCAGCAGCTTATTAGGCGGGAGCGACACCGGGGAGCTGTTTTTT.